A single TCR beta chain is shown here with its context. Its antigen is undetermined. An Oncomine TCR Beta short-read assay was used to sequence the DNA from cultured CD4+ T cells. Genomic DNA was drawn out of CD4+ T cells grown in culture. TCRdb passed the PCR reads through MiXCR, listing each CDR3 protein once. The data hold roughly 7,600 distinct CDR3 sequences, with around 62% observed a single time. Treatment denoted: approximately 10-day PBMC culture with coronavirus spike peptide pools or control peptides (ViraFEST assay). The positive PCR dates, which preceded the US Alpha, Beta and Delta variants, fell between March and December 2020. The data belong to a study of vaccination and CD4 T cells after COVID-19. Looking at the study overall: Fewer than 10 convalescent patients had mild and one had severe PCR-confirmed SARS-CoV-2 disease. Every culture used as a control got a CEFX pool, an HIV-1 Nef pool, or no peptide.

The TCR sequence derives from a human donor with COVID-19. The source material was cultured CD4+ T cells from blood, sampled after SARS-CoV-2 vaccination.

The CDR3 reads CASTDRGSNQPQHF. The CDR3 DNA sequence: TGTGCCAGCACGGACAGGGGTAGCAATCAGCCCCAGCATTTT. This chain uses TRBV6-2 or TRBV6-3 with TRBJ1-5, with TRBD1 identical over 9 bases. This CDR3 region has 14 residues. Germline CDR1 reads MNHEY; CDR2 reads SVGEGT. The ends lost 7 bases at V and 0 bases at J; junction bases unmatched: 1.